A selection of T cell receptor beta chains follows, all from one sample in a study of blood T cells in healthy people across ages. TCRdb analysed the 5' RACE reads with MiXCR anew, one entry per CDR3 protein. Seen here are 1 million or so distinct CDR3 sequences, approximately 26% observed once, and the top ten hold around 0.75%. These data were also reused for a study on T cells of mothers and their children.

The source material was blood. These receptors were collected from a girl aged 2-10 years in good health. CDR3s include the opening cysteine and the closing phenylalanine or tryptophan.

CDR3aa	v_gene	j_gene
CASSGKKVDNEQLF	TRBV25-1	TRBJ2-1
CASRRTSGSPGELFF	TRBV19	TRBJ2-2
CATGTGTCEQYF	TRBV10-3	.
CASSFRSSGEKLFF	TRBV28	TRBJ1-4
CASSWFRDYRNNEQFF	TRBV5-1	.
CASSWGLDGAYEQYF	TRBV11-2	TRBJ2-7
CAIRDSRVNTEAFF	TRBV10-3	TRBJ1-1
CASSLTRRYTGELFF	TRBV4-1	TRBJ2-2
CSGGQGANYGYTF	TRBV29-1	TRBJ1-2
CASSGPTSTDTQYF	TRBV10-1	TRBJ2-3
CASSQLDWGTGSNEQFF	TRBV3-1	TRBJ2-1
CASSLRGMETQYF	TRBV28	TRBJ2-5
CASSERDKVGSGRKQYF	TRBV11-2	TRBJ2-7
CASSPLGAQTKNIQYF	TRBV4-1	TRBJ2-4
CASSQDGFSYNQPQHF	TRBV4-3	TRBJ1-5
CASSRMSGGANEQYF	TRBV6-1	TRBJ2-7
CASSKGPGEEQFF	TRBV5-1	TRBJ2-1
CSAPRGGQNTGELFF	TRBV20-1	TRBJ2-2
CASSLNSGTSNYEQFF	TRBV7-2	TRBJ2-1
CASSDDFRSGKGDTQYF	TRBV25-1	TRBJ2-3
CASRNAGQTIRTSYGYTF	TRBV21-1	TRBJ1-2
CASSKAGGKAATQYF	TRBV12-3/TRBV12-4	TRBJ2-3
CATSGGAYNEQFF	TRBV10-3	TRBJ2-1
CASSFKLYVQETQYF	TRBV5-6	TRBJ2-5
CASGIQGTQYF	TRBV12-5	TRBJ2-5
CASSPGWSSQFF	TRBV14	.
CASSYGGWADEQYF	TRBV5-6	TRBJ2-7
CASSQRGVSPGGETQYF	TRBV3-1	TRBJ2-5
CASSVDAGTGIGYTF	TRBV9	TRBJ1-2
CATAEETNYEQYF	TRBV6-5	TRBJ2-7
CSARFRDREGYTF	TRBV20-1	TRBJ1-2
CASSPLPGELFF	TRBV7-9	TRBJ2-2
CASSYRLRGSEAFF	TRBV6-5	TRBJ1-1
CNKQGGGANEQFF	TRBV20-1	.
CASSQDTPPGGEQFF	TRBV3-1	TRBJ2-1
CASKREQGVGAFF	TRBV12-3/TRBV12-4	TRBJ1-1
CASNFREASYEQYF	TRBV12-3/TRBV12-4	TRBJ2-7
CASSSPFQETQYF	TRBV5-8	TRBJ2-5
CASSMTIRDRGRYEQYF	TRBV12-3/TRBV12-4	TRBJ2-7
CASSLERQYF	TRBV12-3/TRBV12-4	TRBJ2-5
CASSHGTATVYGYTF	TRBV5-6	TRBJ1-2
CSARDQGTGSGEKLFF	TRBV20-1	TRBJ1-4
CASSIIDYYEQYF	TRBV12-3/TRBV12-4	TRBJ2-7
CASSLIGAINTGELFF	TRBV27	TRBJ2-2
CASSLSGGGLNEQFF	TRBV3-1	TRBJ2-1
CSLAGSYNEQFF	TRBV20-1	TRBJ2-1
CASSHGQTQYF	TRBV4-1	TRBJ2-5
CSVVHGSKSYEQYF	TRBV20-1	TRBJ2-7
CSARVGSGYEQYF	TRBV20-1	TRBJ2-7